These 12 T cell receptor beta chains share one sample of origin, sequenced in a study of T cells expressing NK-cell markers (dated by TCRdb to about 2020). The library was generated by 5' RACE. The instrument was an Illumina HiSeq 2000. TCRdb reprocessed the reads into one record per CDR3 protein sequence, lacking DNA. For this sample, the table gives some 280,000 distinct CDR3 sequences. The top ten clones comprise 0.3% to 0.45% of the sample. The sequenced material came from blood T cells: a sorted CD56 or NKG2C T cell subset, CD4+ or CD8+ T cells, or bulk PBMC T cells (not recorded which). These receptors were collected from a man aged 18 to 30 in good health. Donor details come from another sample of the same person, matched by shared clones.

CDR3 sequence: CAISEGRINQPQHF. The rearrangement uses TRBV10-3 and TRBJ1-5. CDR1 and CDR2 (germline): ENHRY, SYGVKD. The CDR3 runs to 14 residues.

The CDR3 loop reads CASSAQRSGELFF. The rearrangement links TRBV7-2 to TRBJ2-2. The CDR3 is 13 residues long. Looked up from germline, CDR1 is SGHTA and CDR2 is FQGNSA. Full variable domain (outside the CDR3, taken from reference TRBV7-2 and TRBJ2-2): GAGVSQSPSNKVTEKGKDVELRCDPISGHTALYWYRQSLGQGLEFLIYFQGNSAPDKSGLPSDRFSAERTGGSVSTLTIQRTQQEDSAVYLCASSAQRSGELFFGEGSRLTVL.

The chain couples TRBV5-4 to TRBJ2-7; the TRBD1 assignment by TCRdb is unverifiable without DNA. Germline-derived CDR1 and CDR2 are SGHNT and YYREEE (reference sequence). The CDR3 length is 12 residues. The CDR3 protein is CASSSRVGEQYF.

V and J are TRBV5-6 and TRBJ1-1. Germline V gene sequence: CDR1 SGHDT, CDR2 YYEEEE. CDR3 length: 15 residues. The CDR3 here is CASSRRRTVNTEAFF.

The chain uses TRBV27 and TRBJ1-4; TCRdb outputs TRBD1, but without DNA this stays unchecked. The germline gives CDR1 MNHEY, CDR2 SMNVEV (reference sequence). The CDR3 totals 13 residues. CDR3 sequence: CASSRQEGEKLFF.

This chain joins TRBV12-3 or TRBV12-4 and TRBJ1-1; TCRdb selects TRBD1, and the lack of DNA leaves this call unchecked. The CDR3 sequence is 13 residues long. The CDR3 protein is CASSPQRLTEAFF.

The chain is built from TRBV12-3 or TRBV12-4 and TRBJ2-1. The CDR3 extends over 15 amino acids. CDR3 sequence reads: CASSLSLAYDNEQFF.

The chain employs TRBV11-1 and TRBJ2-7. Germline assignment: CDR1 SGHAT and CDR2 FQDESV (reference sequence). This CDR3 has 14 residues. CDR3 amino acids: CASSLDGKDYEQYF. The full variable domain, its missing parts supplied by reference TRBV11-1 and TRBJ2-7, is EAEVAQSPRYKITEKSQAVAFWCDPISGHATLYWYRQILGQGPELLVQFQDESVVDDSQLPKDRFSAERLKGVDSTLKIQPAELGDSAMYLCASSLDGKDYEQYFGPGTRLTVT.

The V gene is TRBV2, the J gene TRBJ2-1; there is no DNA to check the TCRdb D call of TRBD1. This CDR3 is 14 amino acids long. In germline, CDR1 is SNHLY, CDR2 FYNNEI. The CDR3 sequence is CASTRDRGDNEQFF.

The rearrangement links TRBV20-1 to TRBJ2-7. Germline CDR1 is DFQATT and CDR2 is SNEGSKA (reference sequence). The CDR3 spans 14 residues. The CDR3 spells CSASAAGGAYEQYF.

The V call is TRBV6-1, the J call TRBJ2-1. The germline V gene has CDR1 MNHNS and CDR2 SASEGT. CDR3 length: 14 residues. CDR3 residues: CASRRSLWSFEQFF.

The J gene is TRBJ2-6, the V gene TRBV24-1; there is no DNA to check the TCRdb D call of TRBD1. The V gene's germline CDR1 is KGHDR and CDR2 SFDVKD. The CDR3 has 17 amino acids. CDR3: CATSDPQGADGANVLTF.